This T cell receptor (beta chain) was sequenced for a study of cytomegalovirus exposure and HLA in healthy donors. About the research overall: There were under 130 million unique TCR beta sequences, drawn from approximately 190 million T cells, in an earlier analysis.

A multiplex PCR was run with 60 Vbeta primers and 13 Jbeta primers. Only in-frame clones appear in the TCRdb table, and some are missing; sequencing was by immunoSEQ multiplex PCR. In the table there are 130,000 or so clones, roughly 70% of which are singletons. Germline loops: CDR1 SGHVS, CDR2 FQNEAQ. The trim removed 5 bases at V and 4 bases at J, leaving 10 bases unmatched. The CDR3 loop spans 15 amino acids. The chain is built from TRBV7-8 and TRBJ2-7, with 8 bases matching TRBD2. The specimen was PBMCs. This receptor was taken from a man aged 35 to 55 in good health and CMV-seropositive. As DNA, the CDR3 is TGTGCCAGCAGCCTATCGATCGGCGGGGGGTACGAGCAGTACTTC. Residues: CASSLSIGGGYEQYF.